This T cell receptor (beta chain) was profiled in a study of siplizumab effects on memory and regulatory T cells. The study, taken as a whole, reports: Researchers did not confirm the suppressive function of proliferating Tregs from siplizumab cultures. Memory cells that were CD4+ and unstimulated gave rise to alloreactive sequences, which siplizumab significantly reduced.

Sequenced by immunoSEQ multiplex PCR; TCRdb stores in-frame clones only, minus some. The sample lists about 72,000 clones; about 90% were seen once. Details on this clone: What it binds is not known.

The ends were cut back, 2 bases at V and 0 bases at J, with 11 bases in the middle. There are 15 residues in the CDR3. The germline V gene has CDR1 MNHEY and CDR2 SVGAGI. V usage is TRBV6-5 and J usage is TRBJ2-7; D gene uncertain. The specimen sequenced was CD8+ T cells sorted from blood. The clonotype was recovered from a human donor in good health. The CDR3 protein is CASSYQVPSSYEQYF. In DNA, the CDR3 is TGTGCCAGCAGTTACCAGGTCCCCAGCTCCTACGAGCAGTACTTC.